Listed below are T cell receptor beta chains from one sample, sequenced in a study of blood T cell repertoires in COVID-19. The method was immunoSEQ multiplex PCR; TCRdb's version includes in-frame clones alone and lacks a portion of them. This table has about 400,000 clones, more than 75% appearing once. Sequencing was carried out using peripheral blood. The origin of the receptors is a human donor in a cohort sampled during active COVID-19. Both conserved end residues are part of each CDR3. D genes are given only for firm matches. The size field is filled for only some rows; it gives once, few, many or a size class.

clone size: NA
V gene: TRBV30
J gene: TRBJ2-1
D gene: NA
CDR3 DNA: TGTGCCTGGTCACCAGAATCTAGGGGGGGGAAGTTCTTC
CDR3 protein: CAWSPESRGGKFF

clone size: NA
V gene: TRBV3-1/TRBV3-2
J gene: TRBJ1-3
D gene: NA
CDR3 DNA: TGTGCCAGCAGCCAGTTCCTAACTGGAAACACCATATATTTT
CDR3 protein: CASSQFLTGNTIYF

clone size: NA
V gene: TRBV6-5
J gene: TRBJ1-1
D gene: NA
CDR3 DNA: TGTGCCAGCACCAGGGGTCTGAACACTGAAGCTTTCTTT
CDR3 protein: CASTRGLNTEAFF

clone size: NA
V gene: TRBV7-2
J gene: TRBJ2-3
D gene: TRBD2
CDR3 DNA: TGTGCCAGCAGCCCTAGCGGGGGACGCACAGATACGCAGTATTTT
CDR3 protein: CASSPSGGRTDTQYF

clone size: NA
V gene: TRBV6-1
J gene: TRBJ1-1
D gene: NA
CDR3 DNA: TGTGCCAGCAGTGAACTCAGGGAGGCTGAAGCTTTCTTT
CDR3 protein: CASSELREAEAFF

clone size: NA
V gene: TRBV29-1
J gene: TRBJ2-5
D gene: TRBD1
CDR3 DNA: TGCAGCGTTGAAGATGCAGGGGGCGGCTGGGAGACCCAGTACTTC
CDR3 protein: CSVEDAGGGWETQYF

clone size: few
V gene: TRBV9
J gene: TRBJ2-1
D gene: NA
CDR3 DNA: TGTGCCAGCAGCGTATCGGGGAGTTCCTACAATGAGCAGTTCTTC
CDR3 protein: CASSVSGSSYNEQFF

clone size: once
V gene: TRBV19
J gene: TRBJ2-1
D gene: TRBD2
CDR3 DNA: TGTGCCAGTAGTGAGGGGACTAGCGGCGAGCAGTTCTTC
CDR3 protein: CASSEGTSGEQFF

clone size: NA
V gene: TRBV9
J gene: TRBJ2-5
D gene: TRBD2
CDR3 DNA: TGTGCCAGCAGCACAGCGGGGCGGGAGCAAGAGACCCAGTACTTC
CDR3 protein: CASSTAGREQETQYF

clone size: NA
V gene: TRBV30
J gene: TRBJ1-6
D gene: NA
CDR3 DNA: TGTGCCTGGAGCCGGGGGGGCGGAGGACGTCAACCCCTCCACTTT
CDR3 protein: CAWSRGGGGRQPLHF

clone size: NA
V gene: TRBV6-1
J gene: TRBJ2-2
D gene: TRBD2
CDR3 DNA: TGTGCCAGCAGTGAGGCGGGAGAGGGGACCGGGGAGCTGTTTTTT
CDR3 protein: CASSEAGEGTGELFF

clone size: NA
V gene: TRBV30
J gene: TRBJ1-2
D gene: TRBD1
CDR3 DNA: TGTGCCTGGAGTGGTGGGACAGGGGGCTTATTGTACACCTTC
CDR3 protein: CAWSGGTGGLLYTF

clone size: NA
V gene: TRBV27
J gene: TRBJ1-6
D gene: NA
CDR3 DNA: TGTGCCAGCAGCTATCTAGGACAGACAGTTAATTCACCCCTCCACTTT
CDR3 protein: CASSYLGQTVNSPLHF

clone size: once
V gene: TRBV19
J gene: TRBJ1-5
D gene: TRBD1
CDR3 DNA: TGTGCCAGTAGTATGGGGGACAGGGGGCGTTTCGATCAGCCCCAGCATTTT
CDR3 protein: CASSMGDRGRFDQPQHF

clone size: NA
V gene: TRBV11-2
J gene: TRBJ1-2
D gene: TRBD1
CDR3 DNA: TGTGCCAGCACCCCGACGACGGGACAGGGGGCGGGAAATGGCTACACCTTC
CDR3 protein: CASTPTTGQGAGNGYTF

clone size: NA
V gene: TRBV9
J gene: TRBJ2-5
D gene: TRBD2
CDR3 DNA: TGTGCCAGCAGCCCCCGCGCACTAGCGGGCCACCAAGAGACCCAGTACTTC
CDR3 protein: CASSPRALAGHQETQYF

clone size: NA
V gene: TRBV10-3
J gene: TRBJ1-1
D gene: NA
CDR3 DNA: TGTGCCATCGGGGAGGGCGGGGACACTGAAGCTTTCTTT
CDR3 protein: CAIGEGGDTEAFF

clone size: NA
V gene: TRBV11-2
J gene: TRBJ2-7
D gene: TRBD1
CDR3 DNA: TGTGCCAGCAGCTCGCAACAGGGGAAGTATCCCTACGAGCAGTACTTC
CDR3 protein: CASSSQQGKYPYEQYF

clone size: NA
V gene: TRBV4-1
J gene: TRBJ1-5
D gene: NA
CDR3 DNA: TGCGCCAGCAGCAGCTGGCAGGCCGGGGGCAATCAGCCCCAGCATTTT
CDR3 protein: CASSSWQAGGNQPQHF

clone size: NA
V gene: TRBV13
J gene: TRBJ2-7
D gene: TRBD2
CDR3 DNA: TGTGCCAGCAGCCCTTGGGGTAGCGGGGCGGGCGAGCAGTACTTC
CDR3 protein: CASSPWGSGAGEQYF

clone size: NA
V gene: TRBV11-2
J gene: TRBJ1-3
D gene: NA
CDR3 DNA: TGTGCCAGCAGCTTATTTGCCGGGAGCTCTGGAAACACCATATATTTT
CDR3 protein: CASSLFAGSSGNTIYF

clone size: NA
V gene: TRBV5-1
J gene: TRBJ2-5
D gene: TRBD2
CDR3 DNA: TGCGCCAGCAGCTTAGGTTCGGGACTAGCGGGAGAGACCCAGTACTTC
CDR3 protein: CASSLGSGLAGETQYF

clone size: NA
V gene: TRBV5-1
J gene: TRBJ2-5
D gene: TRBD1
CDR3 DNA: TGCGCCAGCAGCCTGCAGGGGGCGGAAGAGACCCAGTACTTC
CDR3 protein: CASSLQGAEETQYF

clone size: NA
V gene: TRBV27
J gene: TRBJ1-1
D gene: NA
CDR3 DNA: TGTGCCAGCAGTTTATTCTCGGCAGGGCCCCTTGAAGCTTTCTTT
CDR3 protein: CASSLFSAGPLEAFF

clone size: NA
V gene: TRBV10-3
J gene: TRBJ2-5
D gene: NA
CDR3 DNA: TGTGCCATCAGTGAGGCCGGGAGCGAAGTGACCCAGTACTTC
CDR3 protein: CAISEAGSEVTQYF

clone size: NA
V gene: TRBV6-4
J gene: TRBJ1-5
D gene: TRBD1
CDR3 DNA: TGTGCCAGCATAGGACAGGGCAATCAGCCCCAGCATTTT
CDR3 protein: CASIGQGNQPQHF

clone size: NA
V gene: TRBV6-1
J gene: TRBJ2-7
D gene: TRBD2
CDR3 DNA: TGTGCCAGCAGTGAAATATGGCGGGAGGGCACAAACTACGAGCAGTACTTC
CDR3 protein: CASSEIWREGTNYEQYF

clone size: NA
V gene: TRBV30
J gene: TRBJ1-2
D gene: NA
CDR3 DNA: TGTGCCTGGAGACTAACGGCCGTAGGAGGCTACACCTTC
CDR3 protein: CAWRLTAVGGYTF

clone size: NA
V gene: TRBV15
J gene: TRBJ2-4
D gene: TRBD1
CDR3 DNA: TGTGCCACCAGCAGAGATTTTTCAGGGGGAAGGTTTGGGAACATTCAGTACTTC
CDR3 protein: CATSRDFSGGRFGNIQYF

clone size: NA
V gene: TRBV5-1
J gene: TRBJ2-7
D gene: NA
CDR3 DNA: TGCGCCAGCAGCTTGGCGTCGGGCGAGCAGTACTTC
CDR3 protein: CASSLASGEQYF

clone size: many
V gene: TRBV2
J gene: TRBJ1-5
D gene: NA
CDR3 DNA: TGTGCCAGCACCCAGGGGTTTGATCAGCCCCAGCATTTT
CDR3 protein: CASTQGFDQPQHF

clone size: NA
V gene: TRBV23-1
J gene: TRBJ2-3
D gene: NA
CDR3 DNA: TGCGCCAGCAGTCAGTCCCTTCCCAGGATTCACACAGATACGCAGTATTTT
CDR3 protein: CASSQSLPRIHTDTQYF

clone size: few
V gene: TRBV19
J gene: TRBJ2-7
D gene: NA
CDR3 DNA: TGTGCCACCCGGGGTCGTCAGGAGCAGTACTTC
CDR3 protein: CATRGRQEQYF

clone size: few
V gene: TRBV4-1
J gene: TRBJ2-7
D gene: NA
CDR3 DNA: TGCGCCAGCAGCCAAGATGGGGGACTCGCAGGGCGGAGAGGTGCAGAGCAGTACTTC
CDR3 protein: CASSQDGGLAGRRGAEQYF

clone size: NA
V gene: TRBV4-1
J gene: TRBJ1-3
D gene: TRBD1
CDR3 DNA: TGCGCCAGCAGCCAAGATTCCGGGACAGGGGTCATTAAGGAAGCTGGAAACACCATATATTTT
CDR3 protein: CASSQDSGTGVIKEAGNTIYF

clone size: NA
V gene: TRBV5-1
J gene: TRBJ2-1
D gene: NA
CDR3 DNA: TGCGCCAGCAGCTTCACGGGATCGAGGGGGAATGAGCAGTTCTTC
CDR3 protein: CASSFTGSRGNEQFF

clone size: NA
V gene: TRBV30
J gene: TRBJ1-1
D gene: NA
CDR3 DNA: TGTGCCTGGAGTGTATACAGGAGTGAAGCTTTCTTT
CDR3 protein: CAWSVYRSEAFF

clone size: few
V gene: TRBV29-1
J gene: TRBJ1-1
D gene: NA
CDR3 DNA: TGCAGCGTCCAGCAATTATACAACAGGGCGGGCTCGACTGAAGCTTTCTTT
CDR3 protein: CSVQQLYNRAGSTEAFF

clone size: NA
V gene: TRBV5-1
J gene: TRBJ2-7
D gene: TRBD2
CDR3 DNA: TGCGCCAGCAGCTTCCTAGCGGGGGCCCTATACGAGCAGTACTTC
CDR3 protein: CASSFLAGALYEQYF

clone size: few
V gene: TRBV5-4
J gene: TRBJ1-3
D gene: TRBD1
CDR3 DNA: TGTGCCAGCAGCTTGCCAGGGGGCTCTGGAAACACCATATATTTT
CDR3 protein: CASSLPGGSGNTIYF